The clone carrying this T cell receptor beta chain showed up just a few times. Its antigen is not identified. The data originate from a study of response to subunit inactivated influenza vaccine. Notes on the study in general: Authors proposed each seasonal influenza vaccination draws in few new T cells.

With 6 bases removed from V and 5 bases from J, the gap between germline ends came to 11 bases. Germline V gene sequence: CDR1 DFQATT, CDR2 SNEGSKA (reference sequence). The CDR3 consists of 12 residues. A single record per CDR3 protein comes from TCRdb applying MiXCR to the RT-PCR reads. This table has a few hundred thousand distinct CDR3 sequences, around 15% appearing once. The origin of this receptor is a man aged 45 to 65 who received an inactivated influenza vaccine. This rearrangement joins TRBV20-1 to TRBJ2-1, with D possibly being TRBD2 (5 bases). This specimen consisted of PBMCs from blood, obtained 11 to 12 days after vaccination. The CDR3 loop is CSAVRGHNEQFF. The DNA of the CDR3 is TGCAGTGCCGTACGAGGGCACAATGAGCAGTTCTTC.